Sequencing of this TCR beta chain was carried out in a study of cytomegalovirus exposure and HLA in healthy donors. Findings and limits, study-wide: Cytomegalovirus association was assigned to about 150 TCR beta chains. In a later analysis, 15,000 to 20,000 TCR beta sequences were associated with HLA alleles at 0.05 false discovery rate.

PCR amplification relied on 60 Vbeta primers (plus 13 Jbeta primers). TCRdb keeps only in-frame clones here, not all; method: immunoSEQ multiplex PCR. The sample holds 110,000 to 150,000 clones, roughly 71% seen once. Healthy bone marrow donors made up the donor group. Though nominally healthy at sampling, donors likely had unrecorded immune exposures. The CDR3 is 15 residues long. The V end lost 0 bases, the J end lost 2 bases, and 11 bases lay between the germline ends. Germline CDR1 SGHRS, CDR2 YFSETQ. About this clone: Its specificity is unknown.

The sample taken for sequencing was PBMCs. The receptor comes from a man younger than 40 in good health and CMV-seronegative. V usage is TRBV5-1 and J usage is TRBJ2-5, with a tentative D call TRBD1 (6 bases). The CDR3 protein is CASSLAGTSQETQYF. CDR3 nucleotide sequence: TGCGCCAGCAGCTTGGCCGGGACATCACAAGAGACCCAGTACTTC.